This T cell receptor (beta chain) was captured in a study of T cell responses to AZD1222 COVID-19 vaccine. Study-wide results and limits: Repertoires were obtained solely post-peak T cell response. Following two doses of AZD1222, Spike-specific TCR breadth and depth rose. Most donors were white British and more were female, and clonal diversity was possibly underestimated.

This clone was counted only a few times. The target antigen is unknown. The germline V gene encodes CDR1 ENHRY and CDR2 SYGVKD. V dropped 7 bases and J dropped 0 bases, with 7 bases sitting between them. The CDR3 is made up of 13 amino acids. The table came from immunoSEQ multiplex PCR; TCRdb's copy has only in-frame clones and leaves some out. The data show roughly 120,000 clones, 80% to 90% seen once. The chain has TRBV10-3 and TRBJ1-3, with D unresolved. This receptor was obtained from an adult in good health. Sequenced material: peripheral blood, taken on day 0 of AZD1222 vaccination. CDR3 residues: CAIKDYSGNTIYF. Here the CDR3 DNA reads TGTGCCATCAAAGACTACTCTGGAAACACCATATATTTT.